These T cell receptor beta chains were read from a single sample in a study of blood T cell repertoires in COVID-19. Data came from immunoSEQ multiplex PCR; TCRdb stores just in-frame clones and leaves some out. The table shows 230,000 or so clones, with roughly 84% occurring only once. Sequenced material: peripheral blood. All receptors come from a man between 45 and 60 years old with active or convalescent COVID-19. Each CDR3 is given with its conserved first and last residue. A D gene is named only where the DNA matches it firmly. Only part of the rows carry a size: once, few, many, or a class if the clone is expanded.

j_call clone_size v_call d_call cdr3_aa cdr3_nt
TRBJ1-4 . TRBV19 TRBD1 CASSMGGTGNEKLFF TGTGCCAGTAGTATGGGGGGGACAGGGAATGAAAAACTGTTTTTT
TRBJ2-7 few TRBV7-2 TRBD2 CASSSERGASYEQYF TGTGCCAGCAGCTCAGAGCGGGGGGCATCCTACGAGCAGTACTTC
TRBJ1-5 few TRBV7-2 . CASSTTSQPQHF TGTGCCAGCAGCACCACTAGTCAGCCCCAGCATTTT
TRBJ1-4 few TRBV28 . CASSLTVTNEKLFF TGTGCCAGCAGTTTGACAGTCACTAATGAAAAACTGTTTTTT
TRBJ2-1 . TRBV3-1/TRBV3-2 . CASSLNTDLYFGGNEQFF TGTGCCAGCAGCCTTAATACAGACTTGTACTTCGGGGGAAATGAGCAGTTCTTC
TRBJ1-2 . TRBV9 TRBD1 CASSSGTGQNKNYGYTF TGTGCCAGCAGCTCGGGGACAGGGCAGAATAAAAACTATGGCTACACCTTC
TRBJ2-3 . TRBV12-3/TRBV12-4 TRBD2 CASSFSGGDTQYF TGTGCCAGCAGTTTTTCGGGGGGAGATACGCAGTATTTT
TRBJ2-1 . TRBV7-3 TRBD2 CASSLSPQRGYNEQFF TGTGCCAGCAGCTTAAGCCCCCAGCGGGGGTACAATGAGCAGTTCTTC
TRBJ2-7 . TRBV6-1 . CASSDRGDSYEQYF TGTGCCAGCAGTGATCGAGGAGACTCCTACGAGCAGTACTTC
TRBJ1-5 . TRBV24-1 TRBD1 CATSDFGQGLEDQPQHF TGTGCCACCAGTGATTTTGGACAGGGGCTTGAAGATCAGCCCCAGCATTTT
TRBJ2-7 . TRBV18 TRBD2 CASSPTSGYSYEQYF TGTGCCAGCTCACCCACTAGCGGATACTCCTACGAGCAGTACTTC
TRBJ1-4 . TRBV11-2 TRBD1 CASSLNHRGGEKLFF TGTGCCAGCAGCCTAAATCACAGGGGTGGTGAAAAACTGTTTTTT
TRBJ2-3 . TRBV3-1/TRBV3-2 . CASSRSDRSDTQYF TGTGCCAGCAGCCGTTCGGACAGATCAGATACGCAGTATTTT
TRBJ1-1 . TRBV7-9 TRBD1 CASSSWTGGRTEAFF TGTGCCAGCAGCTCCTGGACAGGGGGCCGCACTGAAGCTTTCTTT
TRBJ2-7 . TRBV5-5 TRBD2 CASSLDIGGVLYEQYF TGTGCCAGCAGCTTGGACATTGGGGGGGTTCTTTACGAGCAGTACTTC
TRBJ1-1 . TRBV5-8 . CASPPGTEAFF TGTGCCAGCCCCCCCGGCACTGAAGCTTTCTTT
TRBJ1-1 once TRBV5-1 . CASRPNAMNTEAFF TGCGCCAGCAGACCCAACGCGATGAACACTGAAGCTTTCTTT
TRBJ2-1 . TRBV7-8 TRBD2 CASSVDRSGGNYNEQFF TGTGCCAGCAGCGTAGATCGATCGGGGGGGAATTACAATGAGCAGTTCTTC
TRBJ2-4 . TRBV12-5 . CASEGVGYNIQYF TGTGCTAGTGAAGGGGTAGGGTATAACATTCAGTACTTC
TRBJ2-3 . TRBV7-2 . CASSLARTSTDTQYF TGTGCCAGCAGCTTAGCACGGACTAGCACAGATACGCAGTATTTT
TRBJ1-5 . TRBV20-1 . CSAGRVPQHF TGCAGTGCGGGGCGCGTGCCCCAGCATTTT
TRBJ1-6 . TRBV2 TRBD1 CASHRGRDSPLHF TGTGCCAGCCACAGGGGGCGGGATTCACCCCTCCACTTT
TRBJ2-2 once TRBV24-1 . CATSDWGTGSTTGELFF TGTGCCACCAGTGATTGGGGAACAGGGAGTACCACCGGGGAGCTGTTTTTT
TRBJ1-5 . TRBV19 . CASNVQADQPQHF TGTGCCAGTAACGTCCAGGCCGATCAGCCCCAGCATTTT
TRBJ2-7 . TRBV4-2 . CASSQEGPQGTYEQYF TGTGCCAGCAGCCAAGAGGGGCCGCAGGGCACCTACGAGCAGTACTTC
TRBJ1-4 . TRBV5-1 TRBD1 CASSRDGTEGEKLFF TGCGCCAGCAGCAGGGACGGGACAGAGGGTGAAAAACTGTTTTTT
TRBJ2-7 . TRBV3-1/TRBV3-2 . CASSLGGEISYEQYF TGTGCCAGCAGCCTGGGCGGGGAAATCTCCTACGAGCAGTACTTC
TRBJ2-3 . TRBV7-8 . CASSLGQTVGTDTQYF TGTGCCAGCAGCTTAGGACAGACCGTCGGCACAGATACGCAGTATTTT
TRBJ2-7 . TRBV11-2 . CASSVYYYEQYF TGTGCCAGCAGCGTTTACTACTACGAGCAGTACTTC
TRBJ2-1 . TRBV27 TRBD2 CASSPSGGANEQFF TGTGCCAGCAGTCCTAGCGGGGGGGCGAATGAGCAGTTCTTC
TRBJ2-1 . TRBV5-1 TRBD1 CASSPRGHEQFF TGCGCCAGCAGCCCGAGGGGGCATGAGCAGTTCTTC
TRBJ2-3 . TRBV20-1 TRBD2 CSASPQSGGLTDTQYF TGCAGTGCTAGTCCGCAATCGGGGGGGCTCACAGATACGCAGTATTTT
TRBJ2-5 few TRBV5-1 TRBD1 CANSPGQGVETQYF TGCGCCAACTCACCGGGACAGGGTGTGGAGACCCAGTACTTC
TRBJ2-2 few TRBV7-6 TRBD2 CASSLIPSGGPGGELFF TGTGCCAGCAGCTTAATTCCTAGCGGGGGGCCGGGCGGGGAGCTGTTTTTT
TRBJ1-2 . TRBV19 . CASRIQNYGYTF TGTGCCAGTAGGATACAGAACTATGGCTACACCTTC
TRBJ2-2 . TRBV2 . CASSEVASSVPGELFF TGTGCCAGCAGTGAAGTGGCTAGCTCGGTACCCGGGGAGCTGTTTTTT
TRBJ1-2 . TRBV7-2 TRBD1 CASSWRMDRGNYGYTF TGTGCCAGCAGCTGGCGAATGGACAGGGGAAACTATGGCTACACCTTC
TRBJ2-6 . TRBV6-1 . CASSEVTAAGANVLTF TGTGCCAGCAGTGAAGTTACGGCGGCTGGGGCCAACGTCCTGACTTTC
TRBJ2-1 . TRBV6-5 TRBD1 CASSPTGLSVNEQFF TGTGCCAGCAGTCCGACAGGGCTGAGTGTTAATGAGCAGTTCTTC
TRBJ1-1 many TRBV19 TRBD1 CASSPRTGVAEAFF TGTGCCAGTAGTCCCCGGACAGGGGTCGCTGAAGCTTTCTTT
TRBJ1-2 . TRBV28 . CASSPPRVAYGYTF TGTGCCAGCAGTCCGCCCAGGGTGGCCTATGGCTACACCTTC
TRBJ2-7 . TRBV4-2 . CASSQAGIKNEQYF TGTGCCAGCAGCCAAGCAGGGATTAAGAACGAGCAGTACTTC
TRBJ2-1 . TRBV3-1/TRBV3-2 TRBD2 CASSQGRGEYNEQFF TGTGCCAGCAGCCAAGGGCGGGGGGAGTACAATGAGCAGTTCTTC
TRBJ2-3 few TRBV2 TRBD2 CASSVGGGVDTQYF TGTGCCAGCAGTGTCGGCGGGGGGGTTGATACGCAGTATTTT
TRBJ2-5 . TRBV5-1 . CASSRLSQETQYF TGCGCCAGCAGCCGACTCAGCCAAGAGACCCAGTACTTC
TRBJ1-5 few TRBV28 . CASRYTGMNQPQHF TGTGCCAGCAGATATACAGGGATGAATCAGCCCCAGCATTTT
TRBJ1-6 . TRBV21-1 . CASSKAPQGTVYNSPLHF TGTGCCAGCAGCAAAGCGCCGCAGGGGACAGTCTATAATTCACCCCTCCACTTT
TRBJ1-4 . TRBV5-5 . CASSSDTTNEKLFF TGTGCCAGCAGCTCAGACACAACTAATGAAAAACTGTTTTTT
TRBJ1-3 . TRBV30 . CAYSVAGNTIYF TGTGCCTATTCAGTTGCTGGAAACACCATATATTTT
TRBJ1-2 once TRBV28 TRBD1 CASSLVDRDVGYTF TGTGCCAGCAGTTTAGTGGACAGGGACGTGGGCTACACCTTC
TRBJ2-1 few TRBV2 TRBD2 CASSPSQRGYNEQFF TGTGCCAGCAGTCCCTCCCAGCGGGGGTACAATGAGCAGTTCTTC
TRBJ2-7 few TRBV19 TRBD1 CASSYTGGYEQYF TGTGCCAGTAGTTACACAGGGGGCTACGAGCAGTACTTC